A single sample is the source of the 21 T cell receptor beta chains below, sequenced in a study of shared clonotypes between healthy human individuals. It was CD45RO-negative cells, positively selected for CCR7, that made up naive CD8 cells, with terminally differentiated effector memory CD45RA+ cells excluded. TCRdb's table, derived via immunoSEQ multiplex PCR, lists solely in-frame clones and lacks some. The sample has about 2.2 million clones; around 93% are singletons. The sequenced sample consisted of naive CD8+ T cells from PBMCs. The source is a man aged 18 to 30 in good health. Some clones in this sample may be carry-over from other donors' samples.

The chain couples TRBV5-1 to TRBJ1-6, with D unresolved. The CDR3 extends over 13 amino acids. The V gene's germline CDR1 is SGHRS and CDR2 YFSETQ. V lost 5 bases and J 12 bases, leaving 15 bases between the germline ends. The CDR3 protein is CASRQELPGPLHF. The CDR3 coding sequence is TGCGCCAGCAGGCAGGAATTACCGGGACCCCTCCACTTT.

This clone was picked up one time. The chain combines TRBV6-6 with TRBJ2-1; D is perhaps TRBD1 or TRBD2 (6 bases each). Per germline, CDR1 MNHNY and CDR2 SVGAGI (reference sequence). The CDR3 consists of 12 residues. The V end was cut by 7 bases, the J end by 6 bases, with 10 bases between. In nucleotides, the CDR3 is TGTGCCAGCATCGAGGGGGGCAATGAGCAGTTCTTC. Translating gives CASIEGGNEQFF.

The CDR3 DNA sequence: TGTGCCAGCAGTTACTTAGGGACAGGGGGGAATGGCTACACCTTC. Residues: CASSYLGTGGNGYTF. The V and J genes are TRBV6-6 and TRBJ1-2; 11 bases map to TRBD1. Germline V gene lookup returns CDR1 MNHNY and CDR2 SVGAGI (reference sequence). CDR3 size: 15 residues. Trimming cost V 1 base and J 6 bases; bases outside gene matches: 4.

In its sample, this clone was seen once. The chain uses TRBV19 and TRBJ2-7; 10 positions agree with TRBD2. The CDR3 is made up of 15 amino acids. The V gene's germline CDR1 is LNHDA and CDR2 SQIVND (reference sequence). After removal of 5 bases from V and 3 bases from J, the junction contained 7 bases not matched to a gene. CDR3 residues: CASSPSGSIHYEQYF. CDR3 coding DNA: TGTGCCAGTAGTCCTAGCGGGAGTATCCACTACGAGCAGTACTTC.

The chain couples TRBV6-1 to TRBJ2-1; 13 bases line up with TRBD2. The germline gives CDR1 MNHNS, CDR2 SASEGT. The CDR3 extends over 13 amino acids. V shed 9 bases, J shed 8 bases, and the junction held 4 bases outside the gene matches. The CDR3, as DNA: TGTGCCAGTGGACTAGCGGGAGCGCATGAGCAGTTCTTC. As protein: CASGLAGAHEQFF.

V gene TRBV7-9 combines with J gene TRBJ2-3; D is possibly TRBD1 (6 bases). Trimming left V 5 bases short and J 5 bases short, with 20 bases between. Germline CDR1 and CDR2: SEHNR and FQNEAQ (reference sequence). The CDR3 loop spans 16 amino acids. The CDR3 DNA follows: TGTGCCAGCAGCCAACAGGGCCCCGGCTGGGGAGATACGCAGTATTTT. This encodes CASSQQGPGWGDTQYF.

The chain carries TRBV4-1 and TRBJ2-7; 10 bases fit TRBD1. Per germline, CDR1 MGHRA and CDR2 YSYEKL. The J segment lost 4 bases and the V segment lost 6 bases, leaving 9 bases of the junction unmatched. The CDR3 contains 15 residues. The CDR3 loop is CASRVTGGAGYEQYF. Written as DNA, the CDR3 is TGCGCCAGCAGGGTGACAGGGGGCGCGGGGTACGAGCAGTACTTC.

The chain uses TRBV6-5 and TRBJ2-7; no clear D gene. CDR1 is MNHEY, CDR2 SVGAGI, per germline. This CDR3 is 13 amino acids long. Trimming left V 3 bases short and J 3 bases short, with 9 bases between. The CDR3 reads CASSYLGFYEQYF. The CDR3 nucleotides read TGTGCCAGCAGTTATCTGGGGTTCTACGAGCAGTACTTC.

The chain employs TRBV28 and TRBJ1-1; D unclear. V was pared by 6 bases and J by 3 bases, with 17 bases between. CDR1 MDHEN and CDR2 SYDVKM come from the germline V gene. The CDR3 is made up of 15 amino acids. The CDR3, as DNA: TGTGCCAGCAGACATCCCTCTGGACGGGACACTGAAGCTTTCTTT. This encodes CASRHPSGRDTEAFF.

V gene TRBV6-1 combines with J gene TRBJ1-1; TRBD1 aligns across 7 bases. This CDR3 has 15 amino acids. Germline values: CDR1 MNHNS, CDR2 SASEGT. Germline trimming cut 5 bases from V and 0 bases from J; bases unmatched to any gene: 6. The CDR3 nucleotides read TGTGCCAGCAGTCAACCGACAGGGTTGAACACTGAAGCTTTCTTT. Protein product: CASSQPTGLNTEAFF.

The rearrangement uses TRBV4-3 and TRBJ1-1; D is undetermined. Between the trimmed V and J ends, which lost 4 bases and 4 bases, there was a span of 16 bases. The CDR3 is 15 residues long. CDR1 and CDR2 (germline): LGHNA, YSLEER. As DNA, the CDR3 is TGCGCCAGCAGCCTTGTTTCATCGGTGAGCACTGAAGCTTTCTTT. This gives the protein CASSLVSSVSTEAFF.

The V and J genes are TRBV27 and TRBJ1-2; a weak D match, TRBD1 (5 bases). The CDR3 is 15 residues long. Germline lookup yields CDR1 MNHEY and CDR2 SMNVEV (reference sequence). The V end was cut by 6 bases, the J end by 2 bases, with 16 bases between. The CDR3 sequence is CASREGRTTNYGYTF. CDR3 bases: TGTGCCAGCAGGGAAGGACGGACAACGAACTATGGCTACACCTTC.

The chain combines TRBV5-8 with TRBJ2-1, with 11 bases matching TRBD1. Germline loops: CDR1 SGHTS, CDR2 YDEGEE. The CDR3 spans 15 residues. V lost 6 bases to trimming and J lost 2 bases; unmatched junction nucleotides: 4. CDR3 protein: CASNRGQGAYNEQFF. CDR3 coding DNA: TGTGCCAGCAACCGGGGACAGGGGGCCTACAATGAGCAGTTCTTC.

The rearrangement uses TRBV7-6 and TRBJ2-7; D tentatively fits TRBD1 or TRBD2 (6 bases each). CDR3 length: 14 amino acids. Germline CDR1 and CDR2: SGHVS and FNYEAQ. V dropped 5 bases and J dropped 2 bases, with 13 bases sitting between them. The CDR3 DNA follows: TGTGCCAGCAGCGCCGGGGGCATAGCCTACGAGCAGTACTTC. Its translation is CASSAGGIAYEQYF.

The chain uses TRBV28 and TRBJ2-1, with 7 bases identical to TRBD2. Germline V CDR1 and CDR2: MDHEN, SYDVKM. This CDR3 contains 14 residues. The V and J ends lost 5 bases and 8 bases, in that order; junction bases with no gene match: 9. The DNA for the CDR3 is TGTGCCAGCAGTCGGGACTATTGGGACTATGAGCAGTTCTTC. This sequence encodes CASSRDYWDYEQFF.

The chain carries TRBV5-6 and TRBJ2-1, with D possibly being TRBD2 (6 bases). Trimming stripped 5 bases from V and 2 bases from J, with 11 bases between. This CDR3 comprises 14 residues. Germline values: CDR1 SGHDT, CDR2 YYEEEE. For the CDR3, the DNA is TGTGCCAGCAGGGAGGGCGCCGCCTACAATGAGCAGTTCTTC. This encodes CASREGAAYNEQFF.

This clone is a singleton in its sample. The CDR3, as DNA: TGTGCCAGCAGCGTAGACCTTACAGGGGGCTTCCCTTCGTACAATGAGCAGTTCTTC. Its translation: CASSVDLTGGFPSYNEQFF. The chain joins TRBV9 to TRBJ2-1, with TRBD1 matching over 9 bases. The CDR3 runs 19 residues. Trimming removed 0 bases from V and 4 bases from J; junction bases left unmatched: 14. The germline V gene encodes CDR1 SGDLS and CDR2 YYNGEE.

This chain links TRBV6-4 with TRBJ2-7; no clear D gene. Looked up from germline, CDR1 is MRHNA and CDR2 is SNTAGT. Trimming took 5 bases from V and 3 from J, leaving 11 bases between them. This CDR3 contains 13 residues. The CDR3 is CASSPSTYYEQYF. Written as DNA, the CDR3 is TGTGCCAGCAGTCCCAGTACATACTACGAGCAGTACTTC.

This chain joins TRBV6-1 and TRBJ1-2; D not resolved. Trimming removed 3 bases at V and 7 bases at J, with 21 bases between. CDR3 length: 16 residues. Germline values: CDR1 MNHNS, CDR2 SASEGT. The DNA for the CDR3 is TGTGCCAGCAGTGACCCGGTCGAGGACCCCATGCGTGGCTACACCTTC. Amino acids: CASSDPVEDPMRGYTF.

This clone was picked up one time. The chain links TRBV19 to TRBJ2-3, with D possibly matching TRBD2 (6 bases). The V end was cut by 3 bases, the J end by 4 bases, with 26 bases between. CDR3 length: 19 amino acids. CDR1 and CDR2 (germline): LNHDA, SQIVND (reference sequence). The CDR3: CASSIFGGPVGGSPDTQYF. The CDR3 nucleotides read TGTGCCAGTAGTATTTTCGGCGGGCCAGTGGGGGGATCGCCAGATACGCAGTATTTT.

V and J are TRBV9 and TRBJ2-3; D gene uncertain. This CDR3 is 14 amino acids long. The germline V and J ends were trimmed by 4 bases and 6 bases, with 15 bases remaining between them. Germline CDR1 SGDLS, CDR2 YYNGEE. DNA of the CDR3: TGTGCCAGCAGCTTACATAGGACCCACGATACGCAGTATTTT. Its translation: CASSLHRTHDTQYF.